The clone carrying this T cell receptor (beta chain) was counted many times. This specimen comes from a study of blood T cell repertoires in COVID-19. Across the whole study: Nucleic acid was either cDNA or gDNA, and it came from T cells, B-cell-depleted T cells, or PBMCs.

As processed by the authors: Amplification of reference gene primers was used by the study to estimate nucleated cell counts. Data came from immunoSEQ multiplex PCR; TCRdb stores just in-frame clones and leaves some out. The D gene and trimming were derived from the DNA, and the V and J assignments and clone size from that table. This repertoire shows more than 95,000 clones, around 76% found once; its top ten account for approximately 20%. This CDR3 is 14 amino acids long. Trimming left V 6 bases short and J 2 bases short, with 10 bases between. CDR1 is MDHEN, CDR2 SYDVKM, per germline. The rearrangement links TRBV28 to TRBJ1-4; possibly TRBD1 for D (5 bases). The TCR sequence derives from a woman in her seventies with acute or convalescent COVID-19. Sequenced: peripheral blood. The CDR3 here is CASRQAGTNEKLFF. For the CDR3, the DNA is TGTGCCAGCAGACAGGCCGGGACTAATGAAAAACTGTTTTTT.